A single sample gave rise to the 31 T cell receptor beta chains below, sequenced in a study of identical twins. TCRdb re-called the 5' RACE reads through MiXCR, storing one row per CDR3 protein. The data hold approximately 300,000 distinct CDR3 sequences, with roughly 10% observed a single time. This sample was also put to use in a study of yellow fever vaccine responses in identical twins.

Sequencing was performed on CD8+ T cells sorted from blood. All receptors come from a woman between 18 and 29 years old in good health.

This clonotype has more than one count but fewer than ten. The chain recombines TRBV20-1 with TRBJ2-1; 8 positions match TRBD2. V was pared by 7 bases and J by 7 bases, with 12 bases of the junction left unmatched. Germline CDR1 DFQATT, CDR2 SNEGSKA (reference sequence). CDR3 length: 14 amino acids. Here the CDR3 DNA reads TGCAGTGTGCCGATCGGCGGGAGGTGGAATGAGCAGTTCTTC. It encodes CSVPIGGRWNEQFF.

The rearrangement links TRBV20-1 to TRBJ2-7; D ambiguous. Germline V gene data show CDR1 as DFQATT and CDR2 as SNEGSKA (reference sequence). This CDR3 is built from 13 residues. With 2 bases removed from V and 6 bases from J, the gap between germline ends came to 14 bases. CDR3 DNA: TGCAGTGCTAGATCACGAGAATTCCCCGAGCAGTACTTC. Amino acids: CSARSREFPEQYF.

Many counts were recorded for this clonotype. V usage is TRBV4-2 and J usage is TRBJ2-4, with D perhaps TRBD2 (6 bases). Germline CDR1 and CDR2: LGHNA and YNFKEQ. The V end was cut by 0 bases, the J end by 3 bases, with 30 bases between. The CDR3 spans 22 residues. CDR3 nucleotides: TGTGCCAGCAGCCAAGATACTCTGACGGAGGGAAATGAAGAGAGGGACAAAAACATTCAGTACTTC. It yields the protein CASSQDTLTEGNEERDKNIQYF.

V usage is TRBV5-4 and J usage is TRBJ2-1; the match to TRBD1 covers 9 bases. Losses at the gene ends were 3 bases for V and 9 bases for J; bases not matched to a gene: 4. CDR3 length: 13 amino acids. Germline V gene data show CDR1 as SGHNT and CDR2 as YYREEE (reference sequence). CDR3 residues: CASSSQGAGEQFF. CDR3 nucleotides: TGTGCCAGCAGCTCACAGGGGGCAGGTGAGCAGTTCTTC.

In its sample, this clonotype was seen a few times. This chain uses TRBV2 with TRBJ2-6, with 11 bases identical to TRBD1. The V segment lost 3 bases and the J segment 4 bases; nucleotides outside the gene matches: 8. Per germline, CDR1 SNHLY and CDR2 FYNNEI. CDR3 length equals 18 residues. CDR3 DNA sequence: TGTGCCAGCAGTGACGAGGGACAGGGGGTCCGGGGGGCCAACGTCCTGACTTTC. Translating it yields CASSDEGQGVRGANVLTF.

This clonotype was seen repeatedly, ten times or more. V and J are TRBV20-1 and TRBJ1-1; the D gene is possibly TRBD1 (6 bases). Trimming removed 3 bases from V and 0 bases from J, with 11 bases in between. Germline V CDR1 and CDR2: DFQATT, SNEGSKA (reference sequence). The CDR3 runs to 14 residues. In DNA form, the CDR3 reads TGCAGTGCTAGCCATACAGGGTTGAACACTGAAGCTTTCTTT. This codes for CSASHTGLNTEAFF.

The V call is TRBV6-4, the J call TRBJ2-7; D is uncertain. From germline, CDR1 is MRHNA and CDR2 SNTAGT. V lost 3 bases and J 2 bases, leaving 5 bases between the germline ends. The CDR3 length is 12 residues. This CDR3 is CASSEQPYEQYF. CDR3 coding DNA: TGTGCCAGCAGTGAGCAGCCCTACGAGCAGTACTTC.

The CDR3 bases are TGTGCCAGCAGGGTAGGACAGGGGGCAAATGAGCAGTTCTTC. Translation gives CASRVGQGANEQFF. V gene TRBV12-3 or TRBV12-4 combines with J gene TRBJ2-1; 11 bases line up with TRBD1. This CDR3 has 14 amino acids. After removal of 6 bases from V and 7 bases from J, the junction contained 5 bases not matched to a gene.

This clonotype was seen repeatedly, ten times or more. The rearrangement joins TRBV7-9 to TRBJ2-2, with D possibly matching TRBD2 (6 bases). This CDR3 has 15 amino acids. The V gene's germline CDR1 is SEHNR and CDR2 FQNEAQ (reference sequence). The V end lost 5 bases, the J end lost 4 bases, and 14 bases lay between the germline ends. The CDR3 DNA is TGTGCCAGCAGCCGATTAGCGGAAGGCACCGGGGAGCTGTTTTTT. This codes for CASSRLAEGTGELFF.

This clonotype was seen a few times. The chain has TRBV25-1 and TRBJ2-2; D remains unclear. The CDR3 consists of 15 residues. Germline V CDR1 and CDR2: MGHDK, SYGVNS. Deletions cut 1 base from V and 3 bases from J, with 9 bases between. The CDR3: CASSEFARDTGELFF. Written as DNA, the CDR3 is TGTGCCAGCAGTGAATTCGCTAGGGACACCGGGGAGCTGTTTTTT.

The V gene is TRBV19, the J gene TRBJ2-7; tentatively, D is TRBD2 (6 bases). Germline assignment: CDR1 LNHDA and CDR2 SQIVND (reference sequence). V was clipped by 3 bases and J by 6 bases, with 15 bases between them. The CDR3 totals 14 residues. CDR3 sequence (DNA): TGTGCCAGTAGTATGGAGGGTGGAGGAGGCGAGCAGTACTTC. Protein sequence: CASSMEGGGGEQYF.

This clonotype was seen ten or more times. The rearrangement links TRBV15 to TRBJ1-5, with D possibly matching TRBD1 (5 bases). Germline values: CDR1 LNHNV, CDR2 YYDKDF (reference sequence). The V gene lost 0 bases and the J gene lost 6 bases, with 21 bases spanning the gap. The CDR3 is 18 residues long. CDR3 sequence: CATSREGTATFAIQPQHF. The CDR3, as DNA: TGTGCCACCAGCAGAGAAGGGACCGCCACTTTTGCAATTCAGCCCCAGCATTTT.

This clonotype was seen a few times. CDR3 amino acids: CASSPDPGNEQFF. CDR3 coding DNA: TGTGCCAGCAGCCCCGATCCCGGCAATGAGCAGTTCTTC. The chain links TRBV7-9 to TRBJ2-1; D is uncertain. CDR1 is SEHNR and CDR2 is FQNEAQ in the germline V gene (reference sequence). The CDR3 has 13 amino acids. The V end was cut by 5 bases, the J end by 6 bases, with 11 bases between.

This clonotype was detected ten times or more. V gene TRBV2 combines with J gene TRBJ2-1; 9 nucleotides agree with TRBD1. Germline CDR1 and CDR2: SNHLY and FYNNEI. V lost 6 bases, J lost 4 bases, and 4 bases stayed unmatched. The CDR3 totals 14 residues. The CDR3 DNA reads as TGTGCCAGCAGCGAGGGACAGGGTTACAATGAGCAGTTCTTC. Amino acids: CASSEGQGYNEQFF. Complete variable domain (other parts from reference TRBV2 and TRBJ2-1): EPEVTQTPSHQVTQMGQEVILRCVPISNHLYFYWYRQILGQKVEFLVSFYNNEISEKSEIFDDQFSVERPDGSNFTLKIRSTKLEDSAMYFCASSEGQGYNEQFFGPGTRLTVL.

The gene calls are TRBV6-5 and TRBJ2-7; the match to TRBD1 covers 9 bases. The CDR3 contains 15 residues. Germline values: CDR1 MNHEY, CDR2 SVGAGI. The ends lost 0 bases at V and 6 bases at J; junction bases unmatched: 6. CDR3 loop: CASSYSKQGAREQYF. The CDR3 bases are TGTGCCAGCAGTTACTCGAAACAGGGGGCGCGCGAGCAGTACTTC.

This clonotype was picked up many times. V is TRBV28 and J is TRBJ2-5; no clear D. The CDR3 has 12 amino acids. The ends were cut back, 4 bases at V and 7 bases at J, with 10 bases in the middle. Germline lookup yields CDR1 MDHEN and CDR2 SYDVKM. The CDR3 sequence is CASSWGVGTQYF. The CDR3 nucleotides read TGTGCCAGCAGTTGGGGTGTCGGGACCCAGTACTTC.

The gene calls are TRBV24-1 and TRBJ2-1; 8 bases are a match to TRBD2. CDR3 length: 15 residues. Germline loops: CDR1 KGHDR, CDR2 SFDVKD. Trimming cost V 1 base and J 10 bases; bases outside gene matches: 8. The CDR3: CATSDFAGGLREQFF. The DNA for the CDR3 is TGTGCCACCAGTGATTTCGCGGGGGGCCTCAGGGAGCAGTTCTTC.

This clonotype was seen a handful of times. The chain carries TRBV7-9 and TRBJ2-5, with a weak D call TRBD1 (5 bases). CDR1 and CDR2 from the germline V gene are SEHNR and FQNEAQ (reference sequence). V was pared by 5 bases and J by 1 base, with 11 bases between. The CDR3 sequence is 14 residues long. The CDR3, as DNA: TGTGCCAGCAGCACCACAGGTCTCCAAGAGACCCAGTACTTC. This encodes CASSTTGLQETQYF.

V and J are TRBV10-2 and TRBJ2-1, with D perhaps matching TRBD2 (6 bases). V was shortened by 3 bases and J by 9 bases, with 9 bases between the two germline ends. Germline assignment: CDR1 WSHSY and CDR2 SAAADI. There are 12 residues in the CDR3. CDR3 sequence: CASSDGGSEQFF. The CDR3, as DNA: TGCGCCAGCAGTGACGGGGGTAGTGAGCAGTTCTTC.

This clonotype was detected a few times. The CDR3 DNA reads TGTGCCAGCAGCTCACGACAGGCGAGCAATCAGCCCCAGCATTTT. Protein: CASSSRQASNQPQHF. The chain has TRBV7-8 and TRBJ1-5; tentative D call: TRBD1 (6 bases). Germline V gene sequence: CDR1 SGHVS, CDR2 FQNEAQ. V shed 4 bases and J shed 1 base, with 11 bases lying between them. CDR3 length equals 15 residues.

DNA for the CDR3: TGCAGTGCTGGAGCCGCAGACAGGGGCGATGAGCAGTTCTTC. It is translated as CSAGAADRGDEQFF. This chain connects TRBV20-1 to TRBJ2-1, with 8 positions matching TRBD1. V dropped 5 bases and J dropped 8; count of bases not matched to a gene: 11. Germline CDR1 and CDR2: DFQATT and SNEGSKA (reference sequence). CDR3 length: 14 amino acids.

The V call is TRBV4-3, the J call TRBJ2-7, with 7 positions matching TRBD1. Germline lookup yields CDR1 LGHNA and CDR2 YSLEER. This CDR3 contains 16 residues. V dropped 0 bases and J dropped 0; count of bases not matched to a gene: 5. As DNA, the CDR3 is TGCGCCAGCAGCCAAGAAAGGGACAGCCTCTCCTACGAGCAGTACTTC. Protein sequence: CASSQERDSLSYEQYF.

This clonotype was detected ten times or more. The chain has TRBV27 and TRBJ2-7; no definite D call. Germline lookup yields CDR1 MNHEY and CDR2 SMNVEV (reference sequence). The CDR3 is 13 amino acids. The ends were cut back, 3 bases at V and 0 bases at J, with 6 bases in the middle. The chain's CDR3 is CASSFGFSYEQYF. CDR3 coding DNA: TGTGCCAGCAGTTTTGGGTTCTCCTACGAGCAGTACTTC.

This clonotype was seen a few times. The gene calls are TRBV7-9 and TRBJ2-1, with D unresolved. Trimming cost V 7 bases and J 8 bases, with 15 bases left between them. The CDR3 covers 13 residues. The germline gives CDR1 SEHNR, CDR2 FQNEAQ (reference sequence). The CDR3 loop reads CASNPPRVDEQFF. As DNA, the CDR3 is TGTGCCAGCAACCCCCCTCGGGTCGATGAGCAGTTCTTC.

The chain is built from TRBV12-3 or TRBV12-4 and TRBJ2-6; 8 positions agree with TRBD1. J lost 2 bases, V lost 4 bases, and 4 bases had no gene match. The CDR3 runs 16 residues. CDR3 sequence (DNA): TGTGCCAGCAGTTCATACAGGGGGGCTGGGGCCAACGTCCTGACTTTC. This translates into CASSSYRGAGANVLTF.

A few counts support this clonotype. The chain employs TRBV7-6 and TRBJ2-7, with D maybe TRBD2 (6 bases). The CDR3 contains 13 residues. V lost 4 bases, J lost 5 bases, and 12 bases lay in between. Germline V gene lookup returns CDR1 SGHVS and CDR2 FNYEAQ. In nucleotides, the CDR3 is TGTGCCAGCAGCTACGCGGGGCGCGACGAGCAGTACTTC. Encoded protein: CASSYAGRDEQYF.

This clonotype occurred many times. The CDR3 nucleotides read TGTGCCACCAGCAGAGGGGACGGAGATAGCAATCAGCCCCAGCATTTT. Protein product: CATSRGDGDSNQPQHF. The V and J genes are TRBV15 and TRBJ1-5, with D possibly matching TRBD1 (5 bases). Per the germline V gene, CDR1 is LNHNV and CDR2 is YYDKDF (reference sequence). V was cut by 1 base and J by 0 bases, with 10 bases left in between. The CDR3 consists of 16 residues.

This clonotype has at least ten counts. The chain joins TRBV4-1 to TRBJ2-3, with D possibly matching TRBD1 (5 bases). Looked up from germline, CDR1 is MGHRA and CDR2 is YSYEKL. The CDR3 sequence is 13 residues long. Trimming removed 4 bases at V and 2 bases at J, with 7 bases between. CDR3 in amino acids: CASSRTNTDTQYF. CDR3 coding DNA: TGCGCCAGCAGCCGGACAAACACAGATACGCAGTATTTT.

In its sample, this clonotype was seen a few times. J is TRBJ2-1 and V is TRBV27; TRBD1 or TRBD2 may be the D gene (6 bases each). Trimming cost V 6 bases and J 2 bases, with 11 bases left between them. Germline V gene lookup returns CDR1 MNHEY and CDR2 SMNVEV (reference sequence). CDR3 size: 14 residues. The CDR3 DNA reads TGTGCCAGCAGAAGAGGGGGGACCTACAATGAGCAGTTCTTC. Residues: CASRRGGTYNEQFF.

This clonotype was recorded at least ten times. This sequence joins TRBV5-6 and TRBJ2-1; 10 bases line up with TRBD1. The CDR3 is made up of 15 amino acids. V was pared by 2 bases and J by 6 bases, with 5 bases of the junction left unmatched. CDR1 and CDR2 (germline): SGHDT, YYEEEE. CDR3 region: CASSFRDRGGNEQFF. The CDR3 DNA is TGTGCCAGCAGCTTCCGGGACAGGGGAGGCAATGAGCAGTTCTTC. Combining the CDR3 with reference TRBV5-6 and TRBJ2-1 gives the whole variable domain DAGVTQSPTHLIKTRGQQVTLRCSPKSGHDTVSWYQQALGQGPQFIFQYYEEEERQRGNFPDRFSGHQFPNYSSELNVNALLLGDSALYLCASSFRDRGGNEQFFGPGTRLTVL.

This clonotype was seen repeatedly, ten times or more. The V gene is TRBV4-3, the J gene TRBJ2-7; 7 bases match TRBD2. The ends lost 1 base at V and 4 bases at J; junction bases unmatched: 7. The germline gives CDR1 LGHNA, CDR2 YSLEER. This CDR3 is built from 15 residues. In nucleotides, the CDR3 is TGCGCCAGCAGCCAAGGCGGGAGCGCGTCGTACGAGCAGTACTTC. Protein product: CASSQGGSASYEQYF.